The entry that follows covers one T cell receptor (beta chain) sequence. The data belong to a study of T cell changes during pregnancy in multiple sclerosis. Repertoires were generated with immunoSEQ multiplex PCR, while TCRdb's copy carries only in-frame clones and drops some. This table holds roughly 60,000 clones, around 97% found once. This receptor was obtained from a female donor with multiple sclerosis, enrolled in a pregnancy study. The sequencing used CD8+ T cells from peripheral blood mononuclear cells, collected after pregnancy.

In DNA form, the CDR3 reads TGTGCCAGCAGCGCCTCAGGGACAGGGGAGTTCTATGGCTACACCTTC. This gives the protein CASSASGTGEFYGYTF. The chain links TRBV9 to TRBJ1-2; 10 bases match TRBD1. From germline, CDR1 is SGDLS and CDR2 YYNGEE. The trim removed 3 bases at V and 4 bases at J, leaving 9 bases unmatched. CDR3 size: 16 residues.